These 24 T cell receptor beta chains were all obtained from the same sample, sequenced in a study of blood T cells in healthy people across ages. A sample-barcoded 5' primer and a J-beta primer mix were used in a second PCR of roughly 6 to 11 cycles. One entry per CDR3 protein results from TCRdb running MiXCR on the 5' RACE reads. The sample lists about 1.8 million distinct CDR3 sequences; 40% to 55% were seen once. Sample: blood. The receptors stem from a woman aged 40 to 50 in good health.

The V gene is TRBV12-3 or TRBV12-4, the J gene TRBJ1-2; 7 nucleotides match TRBD1. The CDR3 length is 14 residues. With V trimmed by 7 bases and J by 8 bases, 13 bases remained unmatched. CDR3 loop: CASIEGAGTGGYTF. CDR3 bases: TGTGCCAGCATCGAGGGGGCGGGGACGGGCGGCTACACCTTC.

V and J are TRBV7-2 and TRBJ2-3; tentative D call: TRBD2 (7 bases). Germline loops: CDR1 SGHTA, CDR2 FQGNSA. CDR3 size: 17 residues. The V gene lost 8 bases and the J gene lost 2 bases, with 23 bases spanning the gap. CDR3 nucleotide sequence: TGTGCCAGCGGCCCCCCTCGGCGGGGGCCGAACACAGATACGCAGTATTTT. It translates to CASGPPRRGPNTDTQYF. Using reference TRBV7-2 and TRBJ2-3 for the parts outside the CDR3, the full variable domain is GAGVSQSPSNKVTEKGKDVELRCDPISGHTALYWYRQSLGQGLEFLIYFQGNSAPDKSGLPSDRFSAERTGGSVSTLTIQRTQQEDSAVYLCASGPPRRGPNTDTQYFGPGTRLTVL.

The chain is built from TRBV27 and TRBJ1-1, with TRBD1 matching over 8 bases. Germline V gives CDR1 MNHEY, CDR2 SMNVEV (reference sequence). The CDR3 spans 11 residues. V was pared by 8 bases and J by 5 bases, with 1 base of the junction left unmatched. The CDR3 DNA sequence: TGTGCCAGCCGGACAGGGACTGAAGCTTTCTTT. Residues: CASRTGTEAFF.

The rearrangement joins TRBV7-6 to TRBJ2-7, with TRBD2 matching 13 bases. The CDR3 consists of 19 residues. The germline V gene encodes CDR1 SGHVS and CDR2 FNYEAQ. V was clipped by 6 bases and J by 5 bases; unmatched bases: 19. The CDR3 DNA is TGTGCCAGCAGTCCCCCACAGTCGAGACCGGGACTAGCGGGAAACGAGCAGTACTTC. Protein: CASSPPQSRPGLAGNEQYF. Combining the CDR3 with reference TRBV7-6 and TRBJ2-7 gives the whole variable domain GAGVSQSPRYKVTKRGQDVALRCDPISGHVSLYWYRQALGQGPEFLTYFNYEAQQDKSGLPNDRFSAERPEGSISTLTIQRTEQRDSAMYRCASSPPQSRPGLAGNEQYFGPGTRLTVT.

This clonotype was observed a handful of times. The chain is built from TRBV7-3 and TRBJ2-1, with D possibly matching TRBD2 (6 bases). V gave up 1 base and J gave up 11 bases, with 12 bases separating them. This CDR3 is built from 13 residues. From germline, CDR1 is SGHTA and CDR2 FQGTGA. The CDR3 DNA follows: TGTGCCAGCAGCTTAAATCTTGGGGGGAAGCAGTTCTTC. It codes for CASSLNLGGKQFF.

This clonotype came up once. The chain joins TRBV9 to TRBJ2-7; 7 bases agree with TRBD2. V gave up 0 bases and J gave up 4 bases; unmatched junction bases: 4. Germline V gene data show CDR1 as SGDLS and CDR2 as YYNGEE. This CDR3 is built from 14 residues. CDR3 DNA: TGTGCCAGCAGCGTAGCACGGGGGGTATACGAGCAGTACTTC. Translating gives CASSVARGVYEQYF. Together with reference TRBV9 and TRBJ2-7, the CDR3 gives the full variable domain: DSGVTQTPKHLITATGQRVTLRCSPRSGDLSVYWYQQSLDQGLQFLIQYYNGEERAKGNILERFSAQQFPDLHSELNLSSLELGDSALYFCASSVARGVYEQYFGPGTRLTVT.

The chain is built from TRBV3-1 and TRBJ2-5; 13 positions agree with TRBD2. V lost 4 bases to trimming and J lost 4 bases; unmatched junction nucleotides: 6. Germline values: CDR1 LGHDT, CDR2 YNNKEL (reference sequence). The CDR3 extends over 16 amino acids. CDR3 loop: CASSPRTSGGGETQYF. CDR3 bases: TGTGCCAGCAGCCCTAGGACTAGCGGGGGAGGAGAGACCCAGTACTTC.

CDR3 loop: CASSPPGTAYNEQFF. The DNA for the CDR3 is TGTGCCAGCAGTCCCCCCGGGACAGCCTACAATGAGCAGTTCTTC. The J gene is TRBJ2-1, the V gene TRBV12-3 or TRBV12-4, with 7 bases that match TRBD1. The CDR3 spans 15 residues. V shed 5 bases and J 2 bases; nucleotides not matched to a gene: 6.

Only a few counts were recorded for this clonotype. This chain uses TRBV6-2 or TRBV6-3 with TRBJ2-1, with TRBD1 as a possible D gene (6 bases). There are 8 residues in the CDR3. The V gene lost 8 bases and the J gene lost 14 bases, with 7 bases spanning the gap. The germline CDR1 and CDR2 sequences are MNHEY and SVGEGT. CDR3 region: CASPGEFF. The CDR3 nucleotides are TGTGCCAGCCCAGGGGAGTTCTTC.

This chain uses TRBV27 with TRBJ1-2; D is possibly TRBD1 (5 bases). From germline, CDR1 is MNHEY and CDR2 SMNVEV (reference sequence). This CDR3 contains 14 residues. The V end lost 10 bases, the J end lost 3 bases, and 18 bases lay between the germline ends. The CDR3 bases are TGTGCCACCCACATCGGAGGGGCCGACTATGGCTACACCTTC. This translates into CATHIGGADYGYTF.

In regard to this clonotype: An end of the junction does not agree with germline; a read error may underlie this. This chain uses TRBV9 with TRBJ1-5; TRBD1 is a possible D gene (5 bases). The CDR3 is 14 amino acids. Germline V gene sequence: CDR1 SGDLS, CDR2 YYNGEE. The DNA of the CDR3 is TGTGCCCGCAGCGTAGGAGGGGGCAATCAGCCCCAGCATTTT. As protein: CARSVGGGNQPQHF.

This clonotype was found a few times. The chain couples TRBV7-2 to TRBJ2-4, with D hard to call. V was clipped by 1 base and J by 0 bases, with 10 bases between them. Germline CDR1 is SGHTA and CDR2 is FQGNSA. This CDR3 region has 16 residues. The CDR3 reads CASSLGVREAKNIQYF. The CDR3 region has the DNA TGTGCCAGCAGCTTAGGTGTAAGAGAAGCCAAAAACATTCAGTACTTC.

This clonotype has just a few counts. The V call is TRBV5-1, the J call TRBJ2-1; the D is unclear. This CDR3 region has 15 residues. The ends were cut back, 0 bases at V and 1 base at J, with 8 bases in the middle. CDR1 is SGHRS, CDR2 YFSETQ, per germline. CDR3 sequence (DNA): TGCGCCAGCAGCTTGGGAGACTTGTCCTACAATGAGCAGTTCTTC. This encodes CASSLGDLSYNEQFF.

The V and J genes are TRBV6-6 and TRBJ2-5; possibly TRBD2 for D (5 bases). CDR3 length equals 17 residues. Germline CDR1 reads MNHNY; CDR2 reads SVGAGI (reference sequence). V lost 2 bases, J lost 3 bases, and 19 bases lay in between. CDR3 amino acids: CASSYGRFYTEEETQYF. The DNA of the CDR3 is TGTGCCAGCAGTTACGGACGCTTTTACACGGAGGAAGAGACCCAGTACTTC.

The chain is built from TRBV5-1 and TRBJ2-3, with 10 bases that match TRBD1. With 4 bases clipped from V and 4 bases from J, the junction kept 9 bases outside the gene matches. The CDR3 is 16 residues long. In germline, CDR1 is SGHRS, CDR2 YFSETQ. CDR3 nucleotide sequence: TGCGCCAGCAGCGGGGGACAGGGGAAGAGGGCAGATACGCAGTATTTT. Translation gives CASSGGQGKRADTQYF.

The rearrangement joins TRBV20-1 to TRBJ2-3; D is possibly TRBD2 (6 bases). Trimming took 6 bases from V and 2 from J, leaving 9 bases between them. This CDR3 has 12 residues. In germline, CDR1 is DFQATT, CDR2 SNEGSKA (reference sequence). The CDR3 DNA sequence: TGCAGTGCAAGGACTAACACAGATACGCAGTATTTT. Protein product: CSARTNTDTQYF.

CDR3 bases: TGTGCCAGCAGCGCCTCACGGGACGGCTACAATGAGCAGTTCTTC. Residues: CASSASRDGYNEQFF. The V gene is TRBV9, the J gene TRBJ2-1; either TRBD1 or TRBD2 may supply D (5 bases each). The germline V and J ends were trimmed by 3 bases and 3 bases, with 13 bases remaining between them. The CDR3 has 15 residues. Germline CDR1 SGDLS, CDR2 YYNGEE.

In regard to this clonotype: A read error may be the cause here, since a much bigger clone is one base away. V gene TRBV4-3 combines with J gene TRBJ2-4, with 8 bases aligning to TRBD1. The CDR3 spans 14 residues. Germline V gene lookup returns CDR1 LGHNA and CDR2 YSLEER. CDR3 loop: CACSQAGGGNIQYF. The DNA for the CDR3 is TGCGCCTGCAGCCAAGCAGGGGGCGGAAACATTCAGTACTTC.

The rearrangement joins TRBV20-1 to TRBJ2-3, with unresolved D. The V gene lost 1 base and the J gene lost 2 bases, with 10 bases spanning the gap. The CDR3 contains 14 residues. Germline V gene data show CDR1 as DFQATT and CDR2 as SNEGSKA (reference sequence). Here the CDR3 reads CSARVPLTTDTQYF. As DNA, the CDR3 is TGCAGTGCTAGAGTCCCGCTAACCACAGATACGCAGTATTTT.

The chain recombines TRBV2 with TRBJ2-7; 9 bases map to TRBD1. Germline values: CDR1 SNHLY, CDR2 FYNNEI. The length of the CDR3 is 14 residues. The trim removed 6 bases at V and 3 bases at J, leaving 6 bases unmatched. CDR3 DNA sequence: TGTGCCAGCAGCAAGGAGACAGGGGGCTACGAGCAGTACTTC. Protein sequence: CASSKETGGYEQYF. The full variable domain, its missing parts supplied by reference TRBV2 and TRBJ2-7, is EPEVTQTPSHQVTQMGQEVILRCVPISNHLYFYWYRQILGQKVEFLVSFYNNEISEKSEIFDDQFSVERPDGSNFTLKIRSTKLEDSAMYFCASSKETGGYEQYFGPGTRLTVT.

The rearrangement joins TRBV6-5 to TRBJ2-5; the D is unclear. The tail of the sequence fits TRBJ2-7 better, so the J call may be wrong. CDR1 and CDR2 from the germline V gene are MNHEY and SVGAGI. The CDR3 length is 13 residues. For the CDR3, the DNA is TGTGCCAGCAGGAAGGCAGGACGATACGAGCAGTACTTC. It encodes CASRKAGRYEQYF.

This clonotype came up a few times. CDR3 amino acids: CSAYWLGGYTF. The CDR3, as DNA: TGCAGTGCTTATTGGCTGGGCGGCTACACCTTC. The rearrangement joins TRBV20-1 to TRBJ1-2; D call uncertain. CDR3 length: 11 amino acids. Germline loops: CDR1 DFQATT, CDR2 SNEGSKA (reference sequence). Trimming pared 5 bases from V and 8 bases from J, leaving 12 bases between.

There are a few counts of this clonotype. The CDR3 region is CASSQERPGGLMNTEAFF. The CDR3 DNA reads TGCGCCAGCAGCCAAGAACGTCCAGGGGGCCTCATGAACACTGAAGCTTTCTTT. V gene TRBV4-3 combines with J gene TRBJ1-1; 8 nucleotides align to TRBD1. V lost 0 bases and J lost 0; bases outside the gene matches: 9. Germline V lookup: CDR1 LGHNA, CDR2 YSLEER. CDR3 length: 18 residues.

J is TRBJ1-6 and V is TRBV14; tentative D call: TRBD1 (5 bases). This CDR3 has 14 amino acids. The V gene's germline CDR1 is SGHDN and CDR2 FVKESK. The V gene lost 4 bases and the J gene lost 10 bases, with 14 bases spanning the gap. CDR3 sequence reads: CASSRGDGPSPLHF. Here the CDR3 DNA reads TGTGCCAGCAGCCGGGGGGACGGACCCTCACCCCTCCACTTT.